What follows is one T cell receptor (beta chain) and its context. Its specificity is not known. This specimen comes from a study of CD8+ T cells in alopecia areata. Overall study context: The drug, oral tofacitinib, was given to treated patients at 5 to 10 mg twice daily. Tofacitinib ran for 6 to 18 months before 6 months off drug. Findings of the study overall: Higher clonality than in normal scalp was seen in lesional scalp, especially alopecia totalis/universalis.

Peripheral blood and lesional scalp punch biopsies were taken from alopecia areata patients. In each case, RNA was isolated and then reverse transcribed into cDNA as the sequencing template. The table came from immunoSEQ multiplex PCR; TCRdb's copy has only in-frame clones and leaves some out. The sample consists of over 100,000 clones, 49% of them appearing once. The germline gives CDR1 PRHDT, CDR2 FYEKMQ (reference sequence). V lost 0 bases, J lost 6 bases, and 12 bases lay in between. CDR3 length equals 14 residues. The V call is TRBV13, the J call TRBJ2-7; D is unclear. The TCR comes from a human donor with alopecia areata. The sequenced sample was CD8+ T cells sorted from blood, obtained at week 0. Here the CDR3 reads CASSLGRTVGEQYF. The CDR3 DNA reads TGTGCCAGCAGCTTAGGGAGAACGGTTGGCGAGCAGTACTTC.